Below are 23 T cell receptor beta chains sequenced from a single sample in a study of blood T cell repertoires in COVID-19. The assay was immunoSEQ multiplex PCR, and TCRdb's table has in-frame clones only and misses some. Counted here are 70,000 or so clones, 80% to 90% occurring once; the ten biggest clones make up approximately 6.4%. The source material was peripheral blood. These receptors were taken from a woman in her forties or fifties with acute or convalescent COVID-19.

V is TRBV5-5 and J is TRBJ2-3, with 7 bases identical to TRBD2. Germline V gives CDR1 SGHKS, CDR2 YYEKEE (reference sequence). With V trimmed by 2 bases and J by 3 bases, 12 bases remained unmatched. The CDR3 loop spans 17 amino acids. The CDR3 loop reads CASSFGAGVGRTDTQYF. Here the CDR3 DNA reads TGTGCCAGCAGCTTTGGGGCGGGAGTAGGCCGTACAGATACGCAGTATTTT.

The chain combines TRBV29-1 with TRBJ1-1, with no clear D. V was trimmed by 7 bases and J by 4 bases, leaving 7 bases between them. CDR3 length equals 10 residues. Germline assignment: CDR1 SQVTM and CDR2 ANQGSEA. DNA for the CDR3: TGCAGCGGGAGCGCCACTGAAGCTTTCTTT. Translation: CSGSATEAFF.

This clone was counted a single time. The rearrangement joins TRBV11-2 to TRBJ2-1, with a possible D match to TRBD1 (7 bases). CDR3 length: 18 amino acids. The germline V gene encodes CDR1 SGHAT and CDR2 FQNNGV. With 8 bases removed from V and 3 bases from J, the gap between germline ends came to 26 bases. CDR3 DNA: TGTGCCAGCGGCGGAGGAGGGGACAGCAGCACAGACTACAATGAGCAGTTCTTC. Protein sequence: CASGGGGDSSTDYNEQFF.

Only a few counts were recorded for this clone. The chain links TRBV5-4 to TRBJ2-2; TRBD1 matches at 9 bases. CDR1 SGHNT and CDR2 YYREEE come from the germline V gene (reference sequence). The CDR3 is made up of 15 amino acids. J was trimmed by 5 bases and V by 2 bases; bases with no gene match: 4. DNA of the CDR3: TGTGCCAGCAGCTTTAGGGACAGGGAAACCGGGGAGCTGTTTTTT. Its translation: CASSFRDRETGELFF.

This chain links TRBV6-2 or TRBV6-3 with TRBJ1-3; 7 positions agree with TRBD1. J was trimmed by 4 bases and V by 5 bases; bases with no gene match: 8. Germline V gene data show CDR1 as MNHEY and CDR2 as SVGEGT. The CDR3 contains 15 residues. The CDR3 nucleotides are TGTGCCAGCAGTCATAACAGGGGAACCGGAAACACCATATATTTT. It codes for CASSHNRGTGNTIYF.

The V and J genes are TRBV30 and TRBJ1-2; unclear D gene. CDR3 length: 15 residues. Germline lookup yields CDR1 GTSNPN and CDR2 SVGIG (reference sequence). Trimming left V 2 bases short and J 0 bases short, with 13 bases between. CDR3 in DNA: TGTGCCTGGAGTATCGAGGGTATGGCTAACTATGGCTACACCTTC. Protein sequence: CAWSIEGMANYGYTF.

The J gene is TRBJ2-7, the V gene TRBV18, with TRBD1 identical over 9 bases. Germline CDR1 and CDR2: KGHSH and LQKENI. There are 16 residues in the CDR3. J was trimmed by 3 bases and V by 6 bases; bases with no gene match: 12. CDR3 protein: CASSHLQQGAFYEQYF. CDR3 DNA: TGTGCCAGCTCTCACCTCCAACAGGGGGCATTCTACGAGCAGTACTTC. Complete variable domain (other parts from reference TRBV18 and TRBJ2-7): NAGVMQNPRHLVRRRGQEARLRCSPMKGHSHVYWYRQLPEEGLKFMVYLQKENIIDESGMPKERFSAEFPKEGPSILRIQQVVRGDSAAYFCASSHLQQGAFYEQYFGPGTRLTVT.

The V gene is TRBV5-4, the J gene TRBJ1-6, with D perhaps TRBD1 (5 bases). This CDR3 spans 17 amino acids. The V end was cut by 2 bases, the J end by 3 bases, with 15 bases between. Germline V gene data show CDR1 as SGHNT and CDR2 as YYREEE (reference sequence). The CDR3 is CASSFRVGQIYNSPLHF. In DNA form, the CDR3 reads TGTGCCAGCAGCTTCCGGGTGGGGCAGATCTATAATTCACCCCTCCACTTT.

The CDR3: CASSITGTRSGANVLTF. CDR3 coding DNA: TGTGCCAGTAGTATAACCGGGACACGGTCTGGGGCCAACGTCCTGACTTTC. The chain employs TRBV19 and TRBJ2-6, with a tentative D call TRBD1 (6 bases). The CDR3 is 17 residues long. Germline V gene sequence: CDR1 LNHDA, CDR2 SQIVND (reference sequence). V was pared by 2 bases and J by 1 base, with 12 bases between.

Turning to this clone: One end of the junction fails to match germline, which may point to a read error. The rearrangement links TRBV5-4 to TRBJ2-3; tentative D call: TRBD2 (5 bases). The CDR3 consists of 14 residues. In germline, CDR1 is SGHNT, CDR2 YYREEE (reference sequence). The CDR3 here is CASSLERQTDTQYF. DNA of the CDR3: TGTGCCAGCAGTTTGGAGCGGCAAACAGATACGCAGTATTTT.

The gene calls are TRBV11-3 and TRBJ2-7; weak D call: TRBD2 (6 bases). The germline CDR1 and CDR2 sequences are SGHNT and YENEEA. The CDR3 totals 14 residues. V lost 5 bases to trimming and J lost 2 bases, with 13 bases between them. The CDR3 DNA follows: TGTGCCAGCAGCCCCGGAGGGCCAACCTACGAGCAGTACTTC. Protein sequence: CASSPGGPTYEQYF. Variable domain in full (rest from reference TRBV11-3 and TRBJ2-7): EAGVVQSPRYKIIEKKQPVAFWCNPISGHNTLYWYLQNLGQGPELLIRYENEEAVDDSQLPKDRFSAERLKGVDSTLKIQPAELGDSAVYLCASSPGGPTYEQYFGPGTRLTVT.

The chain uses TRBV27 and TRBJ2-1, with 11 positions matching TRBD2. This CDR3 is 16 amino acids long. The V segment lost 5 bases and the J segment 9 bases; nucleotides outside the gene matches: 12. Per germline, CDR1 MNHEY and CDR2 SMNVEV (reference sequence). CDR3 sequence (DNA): TGTGCCAGCAGTACACAAACTAGCGGGAGAGCGGGTGAGCAGTTCTTC. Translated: CASSTQTSGRAGEQFF.

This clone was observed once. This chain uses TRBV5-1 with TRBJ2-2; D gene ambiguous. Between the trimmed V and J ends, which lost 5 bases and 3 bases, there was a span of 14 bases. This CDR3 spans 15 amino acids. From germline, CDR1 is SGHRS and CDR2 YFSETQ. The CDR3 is CASRPSTGYTGELFF. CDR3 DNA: TGCGCCAGCAGACCTTCGACTGGGTACACCGGGGAGCTGTTTTTT.

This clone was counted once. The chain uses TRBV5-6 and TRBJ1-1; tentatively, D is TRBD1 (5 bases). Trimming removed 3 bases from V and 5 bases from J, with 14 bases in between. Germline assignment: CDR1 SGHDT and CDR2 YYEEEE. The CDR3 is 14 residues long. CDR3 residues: CASSWNQGITEAFF. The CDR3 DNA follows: TGTGCCAGCAGCTGGAATCAGGGAATTACTGAAGCTTTCTTT.

CDR3 protein: CASNPGHYNEKLFF. In DNA form, the CDR3 reads TGTGCCAGCAATCCGGGACACTATAATGAAAAACTGTTTTTT. V gene TRBV2 combines with J gene TRBJ1-4; a weak D match, TRBD1 (6 bases). Trimming removed 7 bases from V and 4 bases from J, with 13 bases in between. CDR3 size: 14 residues. CDR1 and CDR2 (germline): SNHLY, FYNNEI.

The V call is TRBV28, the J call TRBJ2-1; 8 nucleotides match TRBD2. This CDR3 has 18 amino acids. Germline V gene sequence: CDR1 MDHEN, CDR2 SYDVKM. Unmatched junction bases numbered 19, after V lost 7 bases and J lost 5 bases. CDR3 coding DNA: TGTGCCAGCATCGGAGCGGGAGAATCCCCAGTTGGCGACAATGAGCAGTTCTTC. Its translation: CASIGAGESPVGDNEQFF.

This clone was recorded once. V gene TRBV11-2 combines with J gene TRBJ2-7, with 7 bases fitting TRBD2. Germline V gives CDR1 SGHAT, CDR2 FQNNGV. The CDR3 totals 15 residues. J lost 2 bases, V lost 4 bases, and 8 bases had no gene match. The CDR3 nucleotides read TGTGCCAGCAGCTCTCTTATGGGACTAACCTACGAGCAGTACTTC. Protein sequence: CASSSLMGLTYEQYF. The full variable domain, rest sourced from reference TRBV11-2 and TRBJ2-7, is EAGVAQSPRYKIIEKRQSVAFWCNPISGHATLYWYQQILGQGPKLLIQFQNNGVVDDSQLPKDRFSAERLKGVDSTLKIQPAKLEDSAVYLCASSSLMGLTYEQYFGPGTRLTVT.

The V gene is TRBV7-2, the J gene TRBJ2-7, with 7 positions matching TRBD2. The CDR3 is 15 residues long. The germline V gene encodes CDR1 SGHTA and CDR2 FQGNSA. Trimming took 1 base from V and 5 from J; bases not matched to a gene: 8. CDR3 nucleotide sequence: TGTGCCAGCAGCTTAGGGGGGGGGAAAGTGCACGAGCAGTACTTC. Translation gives CASSLGGGKVHEQYF.

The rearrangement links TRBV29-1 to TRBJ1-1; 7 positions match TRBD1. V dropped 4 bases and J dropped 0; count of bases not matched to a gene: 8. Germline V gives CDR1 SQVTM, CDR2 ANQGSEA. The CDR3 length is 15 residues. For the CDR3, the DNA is TGCAGCGTTGGGGGAGAGAGGGGGCTGAACACTGAAGCTTTCTTT. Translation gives CSVGGERGLNTEAFF.

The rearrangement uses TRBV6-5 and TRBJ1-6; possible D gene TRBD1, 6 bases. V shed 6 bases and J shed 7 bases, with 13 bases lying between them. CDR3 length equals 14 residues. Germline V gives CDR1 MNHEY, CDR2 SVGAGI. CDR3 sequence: CASRGGGQNSPLHF. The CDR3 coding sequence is TGTGCCAGCAGGGGCGGAGGACAGAATTCACCCCTCCACTTT.

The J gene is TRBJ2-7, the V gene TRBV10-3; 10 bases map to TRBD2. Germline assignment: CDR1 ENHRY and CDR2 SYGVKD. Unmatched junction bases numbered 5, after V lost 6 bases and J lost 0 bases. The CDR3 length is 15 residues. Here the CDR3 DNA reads TGTGCCATCAGCGCTATAGCGGGAGGCTCCTACGAGCAGTACTTC. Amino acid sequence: CAISAIAGGSYEQYF.

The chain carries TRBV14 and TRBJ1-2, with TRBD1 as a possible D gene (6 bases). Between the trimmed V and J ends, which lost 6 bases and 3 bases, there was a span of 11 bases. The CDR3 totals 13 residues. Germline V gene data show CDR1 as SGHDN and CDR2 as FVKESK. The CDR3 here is CASSRTEDYGYTF. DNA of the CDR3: TGTGCCAGCAGTCGGACAGAAGACTATGGCTACACCTTC.

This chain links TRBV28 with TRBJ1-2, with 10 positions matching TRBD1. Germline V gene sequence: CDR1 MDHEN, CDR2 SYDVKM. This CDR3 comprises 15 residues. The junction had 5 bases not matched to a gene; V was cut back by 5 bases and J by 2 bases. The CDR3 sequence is CASSVGTGANYGYTF. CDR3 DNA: TGTGCCAGCAGTGTGGGGACAGGGGCGAACTATGGCTACACCTTC.